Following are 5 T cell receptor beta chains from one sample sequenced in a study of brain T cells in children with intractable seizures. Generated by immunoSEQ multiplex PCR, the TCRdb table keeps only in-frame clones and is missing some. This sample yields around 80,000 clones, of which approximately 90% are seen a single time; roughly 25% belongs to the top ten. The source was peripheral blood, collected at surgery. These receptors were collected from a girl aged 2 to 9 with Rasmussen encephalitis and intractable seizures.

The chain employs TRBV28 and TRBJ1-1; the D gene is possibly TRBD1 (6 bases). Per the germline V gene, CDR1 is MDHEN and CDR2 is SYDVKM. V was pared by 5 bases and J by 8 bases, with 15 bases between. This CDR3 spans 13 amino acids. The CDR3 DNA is TGTGCCAGCAGTATTAGGGGGGCGGTCGAAGCTTTCTTT. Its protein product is CASSIRGAVEAFF.

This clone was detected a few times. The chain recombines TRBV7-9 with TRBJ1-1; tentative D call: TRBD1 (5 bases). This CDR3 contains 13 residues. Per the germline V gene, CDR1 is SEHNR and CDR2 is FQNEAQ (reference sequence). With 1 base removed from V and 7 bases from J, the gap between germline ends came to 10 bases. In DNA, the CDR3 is TGTGCCAGCAGCTTAGGACAGCATCTTGAAGCTTTCTTT. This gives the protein CASSLGQHLEAFF.

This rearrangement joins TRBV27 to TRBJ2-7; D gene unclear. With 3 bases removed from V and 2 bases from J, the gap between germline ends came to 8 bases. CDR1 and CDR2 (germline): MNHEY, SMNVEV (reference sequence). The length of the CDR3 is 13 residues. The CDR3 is CASSFFAAYEQYF. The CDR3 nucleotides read TGTGCCAGCAGTTTCTTCGCAGCCTACGAGCAGTACTTC.

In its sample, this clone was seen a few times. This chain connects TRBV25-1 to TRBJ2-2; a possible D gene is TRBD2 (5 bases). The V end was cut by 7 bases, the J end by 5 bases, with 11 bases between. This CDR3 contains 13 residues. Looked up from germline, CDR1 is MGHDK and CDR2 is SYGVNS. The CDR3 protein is CASIREPTGELFF. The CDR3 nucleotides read TGTGCCAGCATCCGGGAACCTACCGGGGAGCTGTTTTTT. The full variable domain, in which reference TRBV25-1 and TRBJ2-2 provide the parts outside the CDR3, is EADIYQTPRYLVIGTGKKITLECSQTMGHDKMYWYQQDPGMELHLIHYSYGVNSTEKGDLSSESTVSRIRTEHFPLTLESARPSHTSQYLCASIREPTGELFFGEGSRLTVL.

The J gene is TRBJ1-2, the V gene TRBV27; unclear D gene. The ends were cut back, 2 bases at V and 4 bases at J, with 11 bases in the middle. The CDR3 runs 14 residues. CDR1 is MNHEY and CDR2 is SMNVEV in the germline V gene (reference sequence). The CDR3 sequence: CASSLVGKGYGYTF. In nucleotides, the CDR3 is TGTGCCAGCAGTTTAGTGGGGAAGGGCTATGGCTACACCTTC.